Listed here are 10 T cell receptor beta chains from one sample, sequenced in a study of blood T cell repertoires in COVID-19. Generated by immunoSEQ multiplex PCR, the TCRdb table keeps only in-frame clones and is missing some. The table lists roughly 16,000 clones, 70% to 90% of them singletons. Source material: peripheral blood. The source of these receptors is a human donor in a cohort sampled during active COVID-19.

The sample holds one count of this clone. The chain is built from TRBV5-6 and TRBJ1-1; TRBD1 matches at 12 bases. The CDR3 has 15 amino acids. Trimming removed 3 bases from V and 4 bases from J; junction bases left unmatched: 4. Germline CDR1 and CDR2: SGHDT and YYEEEE. CDR3 sequence reads: CASSWGQGAGTEAFF. CDR3 nucleotide sequence: TGTGCCAGCAGCTGGGGACAGGGGGCGGGCACTGAAGCTTTCTTT.

This clone was found a few times. This sequence joins TRBV27 and TRBJ1-3, with D unresolved. CDR3 size: 14 residues. Looked up from germline, CDR1 is MNHEY and CDR2 is SMNVEV (reference sequence). Trimming pared 4 bases from V and 0 bases from J, leaving 7 bases between. The CDR3: CASSSRFSGNTIYF. DNA of the CDR3: TGTGCCAGCAGTTCCAGGTTCTCTGGAAACACCATATATTTT.

V is TRBV24-1 and J is TRBJ2-7; tentative D call: TRBD1 (6 bases). Germline values: CDR1 KGHDR, CDR2 SFDVKD. V lost 4 bases to trimming and J lost 6 bases, with 15 bases between them. This CDR3 is 14 amino acids long. The CDR3 DNA sequence: TGTGCCACCAGTGAAGTTCCAGGGGATTGCGAGCAGTACTTC. Amino acid sequence: CATSEVPGDCEQYF.

This clone was recorded only once. The genes are TRBV7-2 and TRBJ1-6; TRBD1 matches at 8 bases. J lost 6 bases, V lost 5 bases, and 9 bases had no gene match. CDR1 SGHTA and CDR2 FQGNSA come from the germline V gene. The CDR3 length is 16 residues. CDR3 DNA: TGTGCCAGCAGCATCGACAGGGGAAACCCTAATTCACCCCTCCACTTT. This codes for CASSIDRGNPNSPLHF.

This sequence joins TRBV19 and TRBJ1-3; no firm D call. V was shortened by 8 bases and J by 9 bases, with 20 bases between the two germline ends. The CDR3 extends over 14 amino acids. CDR1 and CDR2 (germline): LNHDA, SQIVND (reference sequence). CDR3 residues: CASRTSGAGGTIYF. DNA of the CDR3: TGTGCCAGTCGAACGTCGGGTGCCGGCGGCACCATATATTTT.

The table lists this clone with a count of one. The chain recombines TRBV19 with TRBJ1-2; D is undetermined. CDR3 length equals 20 residues. The germline CDR1 and CDR2 sequences are LNHDA and SQIVND (reference sequence). Trimming shortened V by 3 bases and J by 2 bases, and 28 bases separated the two germline ends. The CDR3 DNA sequence: TGTGCCAGTAGTATGCGGGATGCTTCGGGAATCCGACCGCTAAACTATGGCTACACCTTC. Encoded protein: CASSMRDASGIRPLNYGYTF.

The chain links TRBV3-1 (or the pseudogene TRBV3-2) to TRBJ2-7, with 10 bases matching TRBD1. J lost 1 base, V lost 5 bases, and 14 bases had no gene match. CDR1 and CDR2 (germline): LGHDT, YNNKEL (reference sequence). CDR3 length: 18 residues. The DNA for the CDR3 is TGTGCCAGCAGCGTCAGTGACAGGGGGCGCTCCCCTTCCTACGAGCAGTACTTC. Its translation is CASSVSDRGRSPSYEQYF.

The chain is built from TRBV6-5 and TRBJ2-5; the D gene is possibly TRBD1 (5 bases). CDR1 is MNHEY and CDR2 is SVGAGI in the germline V gene. Between the trimmed V and J ends, which lost 0 bases and 0 bases, there was a span of 11 bases. The CDR3 is made up of 16 amino acids. In DNA, the CDR3 is TGTGCCAGCAGTTACTCTCGGACAAGGTACCAAGAGACCCAGTACTTC. Translated: CASSYSRTRYQETQYF.

The chain is built from TRBV5-1 and TRBJ2-2; D unresolved. The CDR3 extends over 14 amino acids. Germline assignment: CDR1 SGHRS and CDR2 YFSETQ. V lost 4 bases and J 0 bases, leaving 7 bases between the germline ends. As DNA, the CDR3 is TGCGCCAGCAGCCTCCCCCCGAACACCGGGGAGCTGTTTTTT. Its translation is CASSLPPNTGELFF.

This chain connects TRBV3-1 (or the pseudogene TRBV3-2) to TRBJ2-2, with 11 bases fitting TRBD2. The ends lost 4 bases at V and 5 bases at J; junction bases unmatched: 6. The CDR3 spans 16 residues. Germline CDR1 and CDR2: LGHDT and YNNKEL (reference sequence). The CDR3 DNA reads TGTGCCAGCAGCCCCCCTAGCGGGGGGAAAACCGGGGAGCTGTTTTTT. Amino acids: CASSPPSGGKTGELFF.